This T cell receptor (beta chain) originates from a study of cytomegalovirus exposure and HLA in healthy donors. Points from the study as a whole: A further, later analysis showed that HLA-associated TCR beta chains (compared with equally common others) were more clonally expanded.

Points on this clone: Its specificity is not known.

Primers: 60 Vbeta forward and 13 Jbeta reverse. Some clones are missing from TCRdb's copy, which holds only in-frame ones; the method was immunoSEQ multiplex PCR. The table shows about 300,000 clones, with 86% occurring only once. Looked up from germline, CDR1 is MNHNS and CDR2 is SASEGT. This CDR3 region has 13 residues. Trimming shortened V by 3 bases and J by 6 bases, and 11 bases separated the two germline ends. The clonotype originates from a man between 40 and 49 years old in good health and CMV-seropositive. This chain links TRBV6-1 with TRBJ1-2; weak D call: TRBD1 (5 bases). Sample: PBMCs. CDR3 in DNA: TGTGCCAGCAGTGAGGGCAGGGATGATGGCTACACCTTC. It specifies CASSEGRDDGYTF.